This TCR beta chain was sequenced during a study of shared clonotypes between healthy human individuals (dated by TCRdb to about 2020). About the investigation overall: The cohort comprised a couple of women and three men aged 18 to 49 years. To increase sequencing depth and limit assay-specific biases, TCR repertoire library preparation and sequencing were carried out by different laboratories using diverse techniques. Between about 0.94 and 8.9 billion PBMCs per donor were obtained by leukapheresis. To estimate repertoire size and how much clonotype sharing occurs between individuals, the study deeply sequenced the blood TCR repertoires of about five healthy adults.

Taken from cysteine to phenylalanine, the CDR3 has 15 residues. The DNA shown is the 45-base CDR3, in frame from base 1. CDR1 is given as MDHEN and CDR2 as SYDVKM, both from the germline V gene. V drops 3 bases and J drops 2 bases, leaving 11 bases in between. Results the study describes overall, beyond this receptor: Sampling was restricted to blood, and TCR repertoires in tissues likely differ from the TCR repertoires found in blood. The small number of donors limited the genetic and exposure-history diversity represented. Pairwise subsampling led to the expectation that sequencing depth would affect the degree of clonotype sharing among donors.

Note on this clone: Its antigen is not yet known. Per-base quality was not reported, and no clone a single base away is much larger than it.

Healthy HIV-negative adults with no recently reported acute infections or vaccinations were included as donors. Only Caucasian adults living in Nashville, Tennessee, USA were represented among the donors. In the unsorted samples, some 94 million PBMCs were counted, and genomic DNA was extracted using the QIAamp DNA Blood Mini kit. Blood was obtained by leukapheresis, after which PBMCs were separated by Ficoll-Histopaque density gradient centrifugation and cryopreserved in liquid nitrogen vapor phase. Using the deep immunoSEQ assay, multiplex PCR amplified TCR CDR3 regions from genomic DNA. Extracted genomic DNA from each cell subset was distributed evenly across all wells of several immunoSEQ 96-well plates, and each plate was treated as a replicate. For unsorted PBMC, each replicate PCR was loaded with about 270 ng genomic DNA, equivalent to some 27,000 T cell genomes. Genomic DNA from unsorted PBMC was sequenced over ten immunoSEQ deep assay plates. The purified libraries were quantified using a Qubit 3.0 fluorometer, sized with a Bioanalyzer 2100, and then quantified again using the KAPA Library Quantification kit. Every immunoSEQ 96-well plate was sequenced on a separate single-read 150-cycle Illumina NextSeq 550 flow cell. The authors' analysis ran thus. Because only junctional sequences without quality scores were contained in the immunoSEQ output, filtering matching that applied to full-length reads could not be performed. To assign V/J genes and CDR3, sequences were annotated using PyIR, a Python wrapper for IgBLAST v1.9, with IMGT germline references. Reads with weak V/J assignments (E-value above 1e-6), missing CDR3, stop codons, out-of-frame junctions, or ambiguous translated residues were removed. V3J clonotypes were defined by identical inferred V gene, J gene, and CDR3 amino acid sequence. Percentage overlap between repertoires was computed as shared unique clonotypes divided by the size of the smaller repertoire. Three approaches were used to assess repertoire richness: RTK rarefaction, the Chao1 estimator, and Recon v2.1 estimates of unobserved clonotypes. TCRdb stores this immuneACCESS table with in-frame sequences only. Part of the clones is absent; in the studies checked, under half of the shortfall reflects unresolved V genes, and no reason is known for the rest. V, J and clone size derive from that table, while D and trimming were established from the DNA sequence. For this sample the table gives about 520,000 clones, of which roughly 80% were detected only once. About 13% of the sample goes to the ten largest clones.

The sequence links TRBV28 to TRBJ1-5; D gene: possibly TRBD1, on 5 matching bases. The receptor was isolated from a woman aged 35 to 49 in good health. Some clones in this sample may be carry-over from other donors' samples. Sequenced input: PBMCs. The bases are TGTGCCAGCAGTTTTTCAGGAGGGGGCAATCAGCCCCAGCATTTT. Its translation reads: CASSFSGGGNQPQHF.